This TCR beta chain was found in a study of blood T cell repertoires in COVID-19 (dated by TCRdb to about 2020). The study in broad terms: Collaborator samples came from the United States, Italy and Spain and covered acute and convalescent phases of COVID-19. The material from the prospective study consisted of cDNA or gDNA derived from T cells, B-cell-depleted T cells, or PBMCs. The dataset comprised deeply sampled blood TCRbeta repertoires from subjects exposed to, actively infected with, or recovered from COVID-19. The repertoires were made available in a free public database intended to serve as a resource for research on the immune response to SARS-CoV-2. Samples came from the ongoing ImmuneRACE study (first 160 participants) plus 1,254 subjects from 6 global collaborators. Sample metadata almost always included a de-identified subject ID, COVID-19 status, age in years and sex. Where available, HLA class I and class II types were obtained from metadata supplied by the sample provider rather than from assay-based typing. Study-wide findings and limitations: Clinical and demographic metadata were provided uncurated, with the amount varying by source and participant.

The immunoSEQ Assay, a bias-controlled multiplex PCR, was used to amplify TCRbeta CDR3 regions from genomic DNA. In the paper's pipeline: The number of nucleated cells in each sample was estimated by amplification of reference gene primers within the assay. To quantify the absolute abundance of each unique TCRbeta CDR3 rearrangement, sequence reads were collapsed and filtered. For each sample, productive Simpson clonality was calculated by taking the square root of Simpson's diversity index across productive rearrangements. TCRdb carries this immuneACCESS record with in-frame sequences only. Its versions omit some clonotypes, under half of them owing to an unresolved V gene in the studies checked, with the rest unexplained. V, J and clone size were drawn from that table, and D and trimming were deduced from the DNA. The sample yields 28,000 or so clones; approximately 82% were counted once. The ten biggest clones cover 30% to 35% of the sample.

V drops 8 bases and J drops 1 base, leaving 12 bases in between. The germline V gene (reference sequence) yields LNHDA for CDR1 and SQIVND for CDR2. The CDR3 spans 14 residues, from the cysteine through the phenylalanine. Only CDR3 DNA remains: 42 bases, in frame from the first base. Comments on this clone: It has no known antigen specificity. Base qualities are not recorded, but no much larger clone differs from it by a single base.

The collaborating institutions used their own protocols to collect whole blood in K2EDTA tubes. For TCRbeta analysis, collaborator samples were shipped as frozen whole blood, as isolated PBMCs, or as DNA extracted from either sample type. The TCR was taken from a human donor in a cohort sampled during active COVID-19. The receptor chain draws on TRBV19 and TRBJ1-5; the D gene is unclear. The specimen sequenced was peripheral blood. The CDR3 amino acid sequence is: CASHDPRSNQPQHF. In nucleotide form, the sequence is TGTGCCAGTCATGACCCGAGGAGCAATCAGCCCCAGCATTTT.